The present entry profiles one TCR beta chain with its context. Antigen unknown. This sample was included in a study of identical twins. Study findings and constraints: Carriage of fewer insertions was seen in abundant cord blood beta clonotypes, whereas memory repertoires showed none. Out-of-frame beta chain sequences displayed weaker excess sharing between twins.

A universal primer site arose from template switching, and cDNA bore unique molecular identifiers. TCRdb reprocessed the 5' RACE reads with MiXCR, giving one entry per CDR3 protein. The sample carries about 900,000 distinct CDR3 sequences, about 12% recorded once. CDR3 size: 15 residues. V was clipped by 7 bases and J by 1 base, with 15 bases between them. Per the germline V gene, CDR1 is MNHNS and CDR2 is SASEGT. A further study also used this sample, focusing on yellow fever vaccine responses in identical twins.

This receptor was taken from a woman aged 18-30 years in good health. J is TRBJ2-3 and V is TRBV6-1; no clear D. The sequencing sample was made of PBMCs. CDR3 region: CASTRRVGGTDTQYF. The CDR3, as DNA: TGTGCCAGCACCCGTCGTGTGGGCGGCACAGATACGCAGTATTTT.